This TCR beta chain was sequenced during a study of blood T cells in healthy people across ages. Study outcomes and limitations: The CMV status of each donor remained undetermined, and this could have confounded shifts in expanded clonotypes. When one million T cells were used, diversity estimates were thought to be underestimates.

Alongside a J-beta primer mix, a sample-barcoded 5' primer served in a second PCR lasting roughly 6 to 11 cycles. Paired-end reads containing CDR3 totaled no fewer than 2.5 million for each sample. TCRdb recomputed calls from the 5' RACE reads with MiXCR, one row per CDR3 protein. The data contain around 870,000 distinct CDR3 sequences, under 35% of them singletons. Trimming took off 1 base at V and 4 bases at J, with 8 bases between the two ends. Germline V CDR1 and CDR2: DFQATT, SNEGSKA (reference sequence). CDR3 size: 13 residues. This clonotype was seen many times. The antigen remains undetermined.

The rearrangement joins TRBV20-1 to TRBJ1-5, with D maybe TRBD1 (6 bases). This clonotype was obtained from a woman older than 75 in good health. Sequenced input: blood. CDR3 loop: CSARVRGNQPQHF. The CDR3 DNA reads TGCAGTGCTAGAGTGAGGGGGAATCAGCCCCAGCATTTT.